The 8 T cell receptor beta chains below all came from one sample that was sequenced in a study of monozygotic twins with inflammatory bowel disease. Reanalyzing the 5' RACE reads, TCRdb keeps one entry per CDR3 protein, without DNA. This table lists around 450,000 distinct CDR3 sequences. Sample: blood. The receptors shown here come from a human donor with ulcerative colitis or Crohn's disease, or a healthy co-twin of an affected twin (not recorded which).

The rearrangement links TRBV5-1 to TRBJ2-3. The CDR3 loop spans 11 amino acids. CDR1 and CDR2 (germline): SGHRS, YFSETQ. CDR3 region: CASSLEYTQYF.

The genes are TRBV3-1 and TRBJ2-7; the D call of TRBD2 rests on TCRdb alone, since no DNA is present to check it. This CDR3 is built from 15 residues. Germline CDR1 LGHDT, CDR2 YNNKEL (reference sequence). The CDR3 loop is CASSSTGTAPFEQYF.

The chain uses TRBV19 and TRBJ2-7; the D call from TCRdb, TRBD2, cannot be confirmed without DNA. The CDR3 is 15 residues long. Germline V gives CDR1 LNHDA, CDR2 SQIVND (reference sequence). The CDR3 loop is CASSIAGTNSYEQYF. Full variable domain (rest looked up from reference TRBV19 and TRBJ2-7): DGGITQSPKYLFRKEGQNVTLSCEQNLNHDAMYWYRQDPGQGLRLIYYSQIVNDFQKGDIAEGYSVSREKKESFPLTVTSAQKNPTAFYLCASSIAGTNSYEQYFGPGTRLTVT.

CDR3 amino acids: CASSQQPSNNYEQYF. This rearrangement joins TRBV3-1 to TRBJ2-7; TCRdb indicates TRBD2, and absent DNA this call remains unverified. CDR3 length: 15 amino acids. Germline-derived CDR1 and CDR2 are LGHDT and YNNKEL (reference sequence).

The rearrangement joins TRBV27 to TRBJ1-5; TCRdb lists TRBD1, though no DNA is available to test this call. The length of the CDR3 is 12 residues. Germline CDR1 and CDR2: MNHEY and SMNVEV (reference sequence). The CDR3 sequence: CASSGQNQPQHF.

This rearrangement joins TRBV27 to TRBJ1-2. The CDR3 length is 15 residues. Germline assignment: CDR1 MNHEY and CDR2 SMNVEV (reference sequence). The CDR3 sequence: CASREGRLSSRGYTF.

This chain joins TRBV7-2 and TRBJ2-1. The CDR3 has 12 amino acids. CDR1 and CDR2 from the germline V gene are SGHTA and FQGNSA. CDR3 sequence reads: CASSQTYNEQFF. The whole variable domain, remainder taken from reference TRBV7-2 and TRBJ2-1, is GAGVSQSPSNKVTEKGKDVELRCDPISGHTALYWYRQSLGQGLEFLIYFQGNSAPDKSGLPSDRFSAERTGGSVSTLTIQRTQQEDSAVYLCASSQTYNEQFFGPGTRLTVL.

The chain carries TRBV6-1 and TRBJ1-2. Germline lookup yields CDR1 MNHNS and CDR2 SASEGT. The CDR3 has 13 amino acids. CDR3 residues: CASSGAQGYGYTF.